Below are 13 T cell receptor beta chains sequenced from a single sample in a study of blood T cell repertoires in COVID-19. Assay: immunoSEQ multiplex PCR; the TCRdb copy retains only in-frame clones and omits some. The sample records 150,000 to 200,000 clones, 80% to 90% being singletons. Material: peripheral blood. Source of these receptors: a woman aged 55-70 years with COVID-19, enrolled during active disease.

This chain uses TRBV5-1 with TRBJ1-5; D is ambiguous. Germline CDR1 is SGHRS and CDR2 is YFSETQ. The length of the CDR3 is 13 residues. The V end was cut by 1 base, the J end by 9 bases, with 11 bases between. CDR3 sequence: CASSLSQGGPQHF. The CDR3 coding sequence is TGCGCCAGCAGCTTGAGTCAAGGCGGGCCCCAGCATTTT.

V usage is TRBV7-2 and J usage is TRBJ2-2; no clear D. Trimming pared 5 bases from V and 1 base from J, leaving 5 bases between. Germline V CDR1 and CDR2: SGHTA, FQGNSA. The CDR3 is 13 residues long. The DNA of the CDR3 is TGTGCCAGCAGCACTTTGAACACCGGGGAGCTGTTTTTT. Protein product: CASSTLNTGELFF.

For the CDR3, the DNA is TGTGCCAGCAGTTTAAGGCTAGCGGGACGTGGGACCCAGTACTTC. Translating it yields CASSLRLAGRGTQYF. V is TRBV28 and J is TRBJ2-5; 9 positions match TRBD2. Germline lookup yields CDR1 MDHEN and CDR2 SYDVKM. This CDR3 has 15 residues. V trimming: 2 bases; J trimming: 7 bases; junction bases outside the gene matches: 8. Filled out from reference TRBV28 and TRBJ2-5, the complete variable domain reads DVKVTQSSRYLVKRTGEKVFLECVQDMDHENMFWYRQDPGLGLRLIYFSYDVKMKEKGDIPEGYSVSREKKERFSLILESASTNQTSMYLCASSLRLAGRGTQYFGPGTRLLVL.

V is TRBV3-1 (or the pseudogene TRBV3-2) and J is TRBJ2-7, with TRBD2 as a possible D gene (5 bases). V was trimmed by 6 bases and J by 5 bases, leaving 17 bases between them. The CDR3 is made up of 14 amino acids. Germline V gene lookup returns CDR1 LGHDT and CDR2 YNNKEL (reference sequence). The CDR3 DNA reads as TGTGCCAGCAGTCCCGGGATCCCGGGAAACGAGCAGTACTTC. It yields the protein CASSPGIPGNEQYF.

V is TRBV5-1 and J is TRBJ1-1; perhaps TRBD1 as D (6 bases). Germline loops: CDR1 SGHRS, CDR2 YFSETQ. Trimming took 1 base from V and 6 from J, leaving 16 bases between them. The CDR3 covers 15 residues. The CDR3 loop reads CASSLSAGAEAEAFF. CDR3 DNA: TGCGCCAGCAGCTTGAGCGCGGGGGCCGAGGCTGAAGCTTTCTTT.

J is TRBJ1-2 and V is TRBV7-9; 8 bases line up with TRBD1. The CDR3 totals 14 residues. Unmatched junction bases numbered 7, after V lost 3 bases and J lost 7 bases. Germline CDR1 is SEHNR and CDR2 is FQNEAQ (reference sequence). CDR3 sequence reads: CASSLGQGAGGYTF. The DNA for the CDR3 is TGTGCCAGCAGCTTGGGGCAGGGGGCCGGTGGCTACACCTTC. Using reference TRBV7-9 and TRBJ1-2 for the parts outside the CDR3, the full variable domain is DTGVSQNPRHKITKRGQNVTFRCDPISEHNRLYWYRQTLGQGPEFLTYFQNEAQLEKSRLLSDRFSAERPKGSFSTLEIQRTEQGDSAMYLCASSLGQGAGGYTFGSGTRLTVV.

The CDR3 loop reads CASVGANTEAFF. The CDR3 nucleotides read TGTGCTAGTGTTGGGGCGAACACTGAAGCTTTCTTT. This chain joins TRBV12-5 and TRBJ1-1; tentative D call: TRBD1 (5 bases). The CDR3 is made up of 12 amino acids. Germline CDR1 and CDR2: LGHNT and FRNRAP. The V gene lost 7 bases and the J gene lost 1 base, with 7 bases spanning the gap.

This rearrangement joins TRBV5-1 to TRBJ1-2; 7 nucleotides match TRBD1. CDR1 and CDR2 (germline): SGHRS, YFSETQ. The CDR3 has 14 residues. J was trimmed by 4 bases and V by 8 bases; bases with no gene match: 11. Here the CDR3 reads CASHNRGLGYGYTF. The CDR3 DNA reads as TGCGCCAGTCACAACAGGGGACTTGGCTATGGCTACACCTTC.

This clone was observed once. The chain joins TRBV5-1 to TRBJ2-3; weak D call: TRBD2 (6 bases). The CDR3 is 16 amino acids. V shed 0 bases and J shed 3 bases, with 14 bases lying between them. Germline CDR1 SGHRS, CDR2 YFSETQ. The CDR3 DNA sequence: TGCGCCAGCAGCTTGGACTGGAGGGGTTCGACAGATACGCAGTATTTT. It encodes CASSLDWRGSTDTQYF.

The rearrangement links TRBV25-1 to TRBJ1-2, with D possibly being TRBD1 (5 bases). V dropped 1 base and J dropped 6 bases, with 9 bases sitting between them. This CDR3 has 13 amino acids. Germline assignment: CDR1 MGHDK and CDR2 SYGVNS. DNA of the CDR3: TGTGCCAGCAGTGAATGGGTCAGGGATGGCTACACCTTC. Residues: CASSEWVRDGYTF.

In this sample, this clone turned up once. The chain is built from TRBV4-2 and TRBJ2-1, with 11 bases identical to TRBD2. Per the germline V gene, CDR1 is LGHNA and CDR2 is YNFKEQ. CDR3 size: 15 residues. Losses at the gene ends were 1 base for V and 6 bases for J; bases not matched to a gene: 2. For the CDR3, the DNA is TGTGCCAGCAGCCAAGCTAGCGGGAGGCCCAATGAGCAGTTCTTC. Its protein product is CASSQASGRPNEQFF.

The chain joins TRBV29-1 to TRBJ1-1; D not resolved. The V and J ends lost 4 bases and 0 bases respectively, with 12 bases between them. CDR3 length: 14 amino acids. The germline gives CDR1 SQVTM, CDR2 ANQGSEA. Here the CDR3 reads CSVGPSPMNTEAFF. The CDR3 nucleotides read TGCAGCGTTGGGCCATCCCCCATGAACACTGAAGCTTTCTTT.

This clone was observed once. The chain employs TRBV5-4 and TRBJ2-7; TRBD2 matches at 13 bases. Germline loops: CDR1 SGHNT, CDR2 YYREEE (reference sequence). V gave up 3 bases and J gave up 3 bases; unmatched junction bases: 3. This CDR3 contains 15 residues. CDR3 coding DNA: TGTGCCAGCAGCTACGGACTAGCGGGAGTCTACGAGCAGTACTTC. It yields the protein CASSYGLAGVYEQYF. Full variable domain (remainder filled in from reference TRBV5-4 and TRBJ2-7): ETGVTQSPTHLIKTRGQQVTLRCSSQSGHNTVSWYQQALGQGPQFIFQYYREEENGRGNFPPRFSGLQFPNYSSELNVNALELDDSALYLCASSYGLAGVYEQYFGPGTRLTVT.